Below are 22 T cell receptor beta chains sequenced from a single sample in a study of neurological immune-mediated disorders. TCRdb reprocessed the 5' RACE reads with MiXCR, giving one entry per CDR3 protein. Of under 50,000 distinct CDR3 sequences listed, around 14% are singletons. The time point denotes: longitudinal time-point 2. Sequenced: PBMCs. Receptors originate from a male donor with HTLV-1-associated myelopathy (HAM/TSP).

The sample holds many counts of this clonotype. The rearrangement links TRBV20-1 to TRBJ1-5; weak D call: TRBD1 (5 bases). Deletions cut 5 bases from V and 2 bases from J, with 10 bases between. This CDR3 has 13 amino acids. Germline CDR1 and CDR2: DFQATT and SNEGSKA (reference sequence). The DNA of the CDR3 is TGCAGTGCTGATCGAGGGGGCAATCAGCCCCAGCATTTT. Amino acid sequence: CSADRGGNQPQHF.

On this clonotype: The junction does not match germline at one end; this may be a read error. This rearrangement joins TRBV5-1 to TRBJ2-1; 11 bases are shared with TRBD2. In germline, CDR1 is SGHRS, CDR2 YFSETQ. The CDR3 consists of 13 residues. CDR3: CASSSGTGTSGIF. The CDR3 coding sequence is TGCGCCAGCAGCTCGGGAACCGGGACTAGCGGAATCTTC.

This clonotype was detected a few times. The rearrangement links TRBV28 to TRBJ2-3; D call uncertain. V lost 6 bases to trimming and J lost 4 bases, with 5 bases between them. Germline-derived CDR1 and CDR2 are MDHEN and SYDVKM. The CDR3 is 11 amino acids. This CDR3 reads CASRAADTQYF. CDR3 in DNA: TGTGCCAGCAGGGCTGCAGATACGCAGTATTTT. The full variable domain, in which reference TRBV28 and TRBJ2-3 provide the parts outside the CDR3, is DVKVTQSSRYLVKRTGEKVFLECVQDMDHENMFWYRQDPGLGLRLIYFSYDVKMKEKGDIPEGYSVSREKKERFSLILESASTNQTSMYLCASRAADTQYFGPGTRLTVL.

Many counts were recorded for this clonotype. The chain is built from TRBV7-9 and TRBJ1-5; 7 bases are a match to TRBD1. This CDR3 is built from 14 residues. From germline, CDR1 is SEHNR and CDR2 FQNEAQ (reference sequence). Germline trimming cut 5 bases from V and 1 base from J; bases unmatched to any gene: 2. The CDR3 nucleotides read TGTGCCAGCAGCCCCAGGGGGAGCAATCAGCCCCAGCATTTT. Encoded protein: CASSPRGSNQPQHF.

The rearrangement uses TRBV7-6 and TRBJ2-7; 8 bases fit TRBD1. The ends lost 8 bases at V and 3 bases at J; junction bases unmatched: 3. Germline CDR1 and CDR2: SGHVS and FNYEAQ. The CDR3 is made up of 12 amino acids. The CDR3, as DNA: TGTGCCAGCCCAACAGGGGGCTACGAGCAGTACTTC. This encodes CASPTGGYEQYF.

This clonotype came up many times. The chain couples TRBV5-1 to TRBJ2-2, with 8 positions matching TRBD1. CDR1 is SGHRS and CDR2 is YFSETQ in the germline V gene. With 5 bases clipped from V and 4 bases from J, the junction kept 10 bases outside the gene matches. This CDR3 spans 16 amino acids. In DNA form, the CDR3 reads TGCGCCAGCAGTTCCGGACAGGGTGCGCGCACCGGGGAGCTGTTTTTT. It codes for CASSSGQGARTGELFF.

This clonotype was detected ten times or more. V is TRBV19 and J is TRBJ2-3; 16 bases are a match to TRBD2. The CDR3 is 19 residues long. CDR1 and CDR2 from the germline V gene are LNHDA and SQIVND (reference sequence). V shed 3 bases and J 4 bases; nucleotides not matched to a gene: 10. The CDR3 DNA sequence: TGTGCCAGTAGTATCCTCCCGGGACTAGCGGGGGGGCCACCAGATACGCAGTATTTT. Translation gives CASSILPGLAGGPPDTQYF. The full variable domain, completed using reference TRBV19 and TRBJ2-3, is DGGITQSPKYLFRKEGQNVTLSCEQNLNHDAMYWYRQDPGQGLRLIYYSQIVNDFQKGDIAEGYSVSREKKESFPLTVTSAQKNPTAFYLCASSILPGLAGGPPDTQYFGPGTRLTVL.

This clonotype has ten or more counts. The chain uses TRBV20-1 and TRBJ2-7, with D possibly being TRBD1 or TRBD2 (5 bases each). CDR3 length equals 14 residues. The V gene's germline CDR1 is DFQATT and CDR2 SNEGSKA (reference sequence). The V end lost 2 bases, the J end lost 3 bases, and 14 bases lay between the germline ends. The CDR3: CSARMRGTGYEQYF. As DNA, the CDR3 is TGCAGTGCTAGAATGAGGGGTACGGGCTACGAGCAGTACTTC.

Many counts were recorded for this clonotype. This rearrangement joins TRBV11-2 to TRBJ1-5, with TRBD1 identical over 10 bases. CDR3 length: 15 amino acids. Germline V CDR1 and CDR2: SGHAT, FQNNGV. Losses at the gene ends were 2 bases for V and 7 bases for J; bases not matched to a gene: 5. The CDR3 loop reads CASSLTGTGDQPQHF. As DNA, the CDR3 is TGTGCCAGCAGCTTAACCGGGACAGGGGACCAGCCCCAGCATTTT.

This clonotype was observed many times. V gene TRBV20-1 combines with J gene TRBJ1-2; D unclear. CDR1 is DFQATT, CDR2 SNEGSKA, per germline (reference sequence). The CDR3 loop spans 8 amino acids. CDR3 DNA: TGCAGGAACAGTGGCTACACCTTC. Its protein is CRNSGYTF.

In its sample, this clonotype was seen many times. This rearrangement joins TRBV7-2 to TRBJ2-2; D perhaps matches TRBD1 (6 bases). The CDR3 consists of 15 residues. Germline loops: CDR1 SGHTA, CDR2 FQGNSA. V shed 5 bases and J shed 4 bases, with 14 bases lying between them. Written as DNA, the CDR3 is TGTGCCAGCAGCCGCAGGGGATTCGGCACCGGGGAGCTGTTTTTT. This translates into CASSRRGFGTGELFF. The full variable domain, with the rest looked up from reference TRBV7-2 and TRBJ2-2, is GAGVSQSPSNKVTEKGKDVELRCDPISGHTALYWYRQSLGQGLEFLIYFQGNSAPDKSGLPSDRFSAERTGGSVSTLTIQRTQQEDSAVYLCASSRRGFGTGELFFGEGSRLTVL.

Note on this clonotype: A read error may be the cause here, since a much bigger clone is one base away. The rearrangement links TRBV5-1 to TRBJ1-2; D not certain. Germline CDR1 reads SGHRS; CDR2 reads YFSETQ. The V and J ends lost 4 bases and 4 bases respectively, with 11 bases between them. This CDR3 has 13 amino acids. For the CDR3, the DNA is TGCGCCAGCAGCCCGGTCAGAGTCTATGGCTACACCTTC. It specifies CASSPVRVYGYTF.

This clonotype appeared many times. The rearrangement uses TRBV2 and TRBJ1-5; a weak D match, TRBD1 (6 bases). The V gene's germline CDR1 is SNHLY and CDR2 FYNNEI. This CDR3 comprises 17 residues. V was pared by 6 bases and J by 0 bases, with 18 bases between. The CDR3 bases are TGTGCCAGCAGATCAAACCACAGGGCCTATAGCAATCAGCCCCAGCATTTT. Protein: CASRSNHRAYSNQPQHF.

This clonotype showed up many times. The chain recombines TRBV7-2 with TRBJ1-1; D gene unclear. V was clipped by 5 bases and J by 3 bases, with 4 bases between them. This CDR3 has 11 amino acids. Looked up from germline, CDR1 is SGHTA and CDR2 is FQGNSA. For the CDR3, the DNA is TGTGCCAGCAGCCCCTACACTGAAGCTTTCTTT. The encoded protein is CASSPYTEAFF.

This rearrangement joins TRBV7-8 to TRBJ1-1; 8 positions match TRBD1. There are 14 residues in the CDR3. Germline V CDR1 and CDR2: SGHVS, FQNEAQ. Trimming removed 1 base from V and 5 bases from J; junction bases left unmatched: 3. CDR3 sequence reads: CASSLVQGGTEAFF. Here the CDR3 DNA reads TGTGCCAGCAGCTTAGTACAGGGGGGGACTGAAGCTTTCTTT.

The genes are TRBV7-3 and TRBJ1-1, with D unclear. V lost 2 bases and J lost 0, with 7 bases in between. Looked up from germline, CDR1 is SGHTA and CDR2 is FQGTGA. This CDR3 is built from 14 residues. The CDR3 protein is CASSLQSMNTEAFF. The CDR3 region has the DNA TGTGCCAGCAGCTTACAGTCCATGAACACTGAAGCTTTCTTT.

In this sample, this clonotype turned up many times. The J gene is TRBJ2-3, the V gene TRBV11-3; TRBD1 agrees at 7 bases. V shed 4 bases, J shed 7 bases, and the junction held 11 bases outside the gene matches. Germline CDR1 reads SGHNT; CDR2 reads YENEEA. This CDR3 is built from 15 residues. As DNA, the CDR3 is TGTGCCAGCAGCTCCGACAGGGACGGTCTCCATACGCAGTATTTT. It yields the protein CASSSDRDGLHTQYF.

This clonotype has at least ten counts. This rearrangement joins TRBV9 to TRBJ1-2; D may be TRBD1 (5 bases). The CDR3 consists of 14 residues. The V end lost 4 bases, the J end lost 7 bases, and 17 bases lay between the germline ends. Germline CDR1 reads SGDLS; CDR2 reads YYNGEE. DNA for the CDR3: TGTGCCAGCAGCCCCCAAGCAGGGATTCGTGGCTACACCTTC. This gives the protein CASSPQAGIRGYTF.

The genes are TRBV5-5 and TRBJ1-1; 7 bases map to TRBD1. Trimming removed 4 bases from V and 1 base from J; junction bases left unmatched: 7. The CDR3 contains 15 residues. Germline V lookup: CDR1 SGHKS, CDR2 YYEKEE (reference sequence). The CDR3 spells CASSAQGRRNTEAFF. CDR3 coding DNA: TGTGCCAGCAGCGCACAGGGGAGGAGGAACACTGAAGCTTTCTTT.

This clonotype was detected ten times or more. The rearrangement uses TRBV27 and TRBJ2-3, with 8 nucleotides matching TRBD2. V gave up 0 bases and J gave up 1 base; unmatched junction bases: 12. The CDR3 totals 19 residues. Looked up from germline, CDR1 is MNHEY and CDR2 is SMNVEV (reference sequence). CDR3 DNA: TGTGCCAGCAGTTTATCCACCCGCATAGCGGGGACTCGCACAGATACGCAGTATTTT. Encoded protein: CASSLSTRIAGTRTDTQYF.

This clonotype was seen a few times. The J gene is TRBJ2-1, the V gene TRBV2; 10 positions match TRBD2. This CDR3 comprises 21 residues. Germline trimming cut 5 bases from V and 0 bases from J; bases unmatched to any gene: 19. Germline CDR1 is SNHLY and CDR2 is FYNNEI. CDR3 coding DNA: TGTGCCAGCAGTCCTAGACTTGGGTCTAGCGGGGGCCTGAGCTCCTACAATGAGCAGTTCTTC. Translated: CASSPRLGSSGGLSSYNEQFF.

Many counts were recorded for this clonotype. The chain carries TRBV5-1 and TRBJ2-7; D not resolved. The length of the CDR3 is 13 residues. From germline, CDR1 is SGHRS and CDR2 YFSETQ. V was shortened by 4 bases and J by 5 bases, with 13 bases between the two germline ends. The CDR3 DNA reads TGCGCCAGCAGCAGCCGGGCCGCACACGAGCAGTACTTC. Protein: CASSSRAAHEQYF.